This is a list of T cell receptor beta chains from one sample in a study of blood T cells in healthy people across ages. In TCRdb, the 5' RACE reads were re-called with MiXCR into one record per CDR3 protein. The table shows approximately 1.5 million distinct CDR3 sequences, with roughly 43% occurring only once. The sequenced material came from blood. Receptors were obtained from a woman under 30 in good health. Each CDR3 is given with its conserved first and last residue.

V gene: TRBV4-1
CDR3 protein: CASSQERTGPNEKLFF

V gene: TRBV27
CDR3 protein: CASSKVGYNERFF

V gene: TRBV20-1
CDR3 protein: CSAFFGGLRETQYF

V gene: TRBV7-8
CDR3 protein: CASSPTTAFSSYNEQFF

V gene: TRBV29-1
CDR3 protein: CSVEGGKTKNIQYF

V gene: TRBV9
CDR3 protein: CASSVGGSGANVLTF

V gene: TRBV9
CDR3 protein: CASSAYLAGAHNEQFF

V gene: TRBV4-1
CDR3 protein: CASSQVRGAQPQHF

V gene: TRBV29-1
CDR3 protein: CSVEGLAGGSYNEQFF

V gene: TRBV12-3/TRBV12-4
CDR3 protein: CASSLWGVWGNTEAFF

V gene: TRBV5-4
CDR3 protein: CASSWGTGRDTQYF

V gene: TRBV29-1
CDR3 protein: CSVGGSENTEAFF

V gene: TRBV12-3/TRBV12-4
CDR3 protein: CASMLNTEAFF

V gene: TRBV14
CDR3 protein: CASSQESTGEQYF

V gene: TRBV7-9
CDR3 protein: CASSLDVIRELFF

V gene: TRBV7-2
CDR3 protein: CASSLWGTSGYNEQFF

V gene: TRBV7-2
CDR3 protein: CASSSTRQELPTDTQYF